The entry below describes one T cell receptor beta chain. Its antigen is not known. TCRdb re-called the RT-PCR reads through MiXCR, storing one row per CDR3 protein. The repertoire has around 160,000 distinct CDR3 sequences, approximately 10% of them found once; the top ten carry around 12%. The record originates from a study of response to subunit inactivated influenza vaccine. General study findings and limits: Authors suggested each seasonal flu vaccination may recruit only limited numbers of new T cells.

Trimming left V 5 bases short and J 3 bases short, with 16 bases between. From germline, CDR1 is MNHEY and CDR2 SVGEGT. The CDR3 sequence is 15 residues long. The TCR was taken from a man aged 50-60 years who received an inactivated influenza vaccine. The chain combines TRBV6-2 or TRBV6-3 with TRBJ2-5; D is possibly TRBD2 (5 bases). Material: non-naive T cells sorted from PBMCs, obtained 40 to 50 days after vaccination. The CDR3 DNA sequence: TGTGCCAGCAGTCCGCCGGGGAACGGCGAAGAGACCCAGTACTTC. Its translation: CASSPPGNGEETQYF.